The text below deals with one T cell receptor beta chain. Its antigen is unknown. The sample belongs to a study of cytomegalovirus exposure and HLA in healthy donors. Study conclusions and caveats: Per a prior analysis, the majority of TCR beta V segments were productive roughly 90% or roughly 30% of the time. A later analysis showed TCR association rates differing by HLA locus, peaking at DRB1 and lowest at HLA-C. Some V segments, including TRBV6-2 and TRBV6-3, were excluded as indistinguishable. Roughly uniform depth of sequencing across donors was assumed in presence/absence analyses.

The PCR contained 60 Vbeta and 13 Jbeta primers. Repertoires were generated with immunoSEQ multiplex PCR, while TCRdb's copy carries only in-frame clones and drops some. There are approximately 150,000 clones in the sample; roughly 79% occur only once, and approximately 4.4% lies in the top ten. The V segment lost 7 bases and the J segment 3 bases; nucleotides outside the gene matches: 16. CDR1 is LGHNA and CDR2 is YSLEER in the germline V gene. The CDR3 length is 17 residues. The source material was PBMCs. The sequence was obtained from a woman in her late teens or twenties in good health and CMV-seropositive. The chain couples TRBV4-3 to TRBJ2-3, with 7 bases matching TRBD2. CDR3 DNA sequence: TGCGCCAGCACCCACAGAATCAGCGGGGCGGGTACAGATACGCAGTATTTT. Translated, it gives CASTHRISGAGTDTQYF.